Below are 29 T cell receptor beta chains sequenced from a single sample in a study of CD8+CD57+ T cells in acquired aplastic anemia (dated by TCRdb to 2017 to 2018). TCRdb lists the instrument as Illumina HiSeq 2000. Profiling of TCR beta VDJ combinations and CDR3 sequences used genomic DNA as the template. In TCRdb, the public reads were trimmed at Q25 with fastp and aligned with MiXCR, with productive beta chains retained. Duplicate CDR3 protein sequences are folded into a single record with the most common DNA and genes. The table for this sample lists around 170,000 distinct CDR3 sequences; approximately 49% of them were counted only once. The top ten hold about 2.9% of the sample. Sequencing used sorted CD4+, CD8+, or CD8+CD57+ T cells (not recorded which) from PBMCs. These receptors were obtained from a human donor in good health.

The CDR3 sequence: CATESQLADDYNEQFF. CDR3 coding DNA: TGTGCCACCGAATCCCAACTAGCGGATGACTACAATGAGCAGTTCTTC. V and J are TRBV24-1 and TRBJ2-1; 8 nucleotides agree with TRBD2. Trimming took 9 bases from V and 3 from J; bases not matched to a gene: 12. Germline CDR1 and CDR2: KGHDR and SFDVKD. CDR3 length: 16 amino acids.

On this clonotype itself: A read error may produce the germline difference seen at one junction end. The chain carries TRBV6-5 and TRBJ2-7; D unclear. CDR3 length equals 16 residues. Germline lookup yields CDR1 MNHEY and CDR2 SVGAGI. The CDR3 is CASSYSQVGRTYEQYF. CDR3 DNA: TGTGCGAGCAGTTACTCCCAAGTAGGGCGGACCTACGAGCAGTACTTC.

The rearrangement links TRBV20-1 to TRBJ2-4; no clear D gene. The CDR3 loop spans 11 amino acids. Germline V gene sequence: CDR1 DFQATT, CDR2 SNEGSKA (reference sequence). V lost 1 base and J lost 12, with 10 bases in between. CDR3 sequence: CSARGSSSQYF. DNA of the CDR3: TGCAGTGCTAGAGGATCCTCTTCTCAGTACTTC.

There are a few counts of this clonotype. CDR3 sequence reads: CASSRGSRKPDTQYF. CDR3 DNA: TGTGCCAGCAGCCGCGGGTCCCGGAAGCCAGATACGCAGTATTTT. The chain uses TRBV3-1 and TRBJ2-3; possible D gene TRBD2, 5 bases. CDR1 and CDR2 (germline): LGHDT, YNNKEL (reference sequence). This CDR3 comprises 15 residues. V gave up 4 bases and J gave up 4 bases, with 15 bases separating them.

The chain has TRBV9 and TRBJ1-1, with D possibly TRBD1 on 5 matching bases. Per germline, CDR1 SGDLS and CDR2 YYNGEE. The CDR3 contains 14 residues. Trimming removed 1 base at V and 1 base at J, with 8 bases between. CDR3 region: CASSVSTANTEAFF. CDR3 DNA sequence: TGTGCCAGCAGCGTATCGACAGCGAACACTGAAGCTTTCTTT.

The genes are TRBV27 and TRBJ1-1, with D maybe TRBD1 (5 bases). The CDR3 runs 14 residues. Germline CDR1 and CDR2: MNHEY and SMNVEV (reference sequence). V was clipped by 4 bases and J by 4 bases, with 13 bases between them. CDR3 DNA: TGTGCCAGCAGTTCGAGGGGTGGTGGCACTGAAGCTTTCTTT. Protein: CASSSRGGGTEAFF.

This clonotype was counted only a few times. The chain is built from TRBV2 and TRBJ2-1; 8 nucleotides line up with TRBD2. V lost 6 bases and J lost 2; bases outside the gene matches: 3. Germline lookup yields CDR1 SNHLY and CDR2 FYNNEI. This CDR3 spans 14 amino acids. CDR3 DNA sequence: TGTGCCAGCAGGGGACTAGGGCCCTACAATGAGCAGTTCTTC. It yields the protein CASRGLGPYNEQFF.

This chain connects TRBV20-1 to TRBJ2-7; 10 bases match TRBD2. The CDR3 totals 14 residues. J lost 6 bases, V lost 6 bases, and 11 bases had no gene match. CDR1 and CDR2 (germline): DFQATT, SNEGSKA (reference sequence). The CDR3 loop reads CSATRGTSVSEQYF. In DNA, the CDR3 is TGCAGTGCAACCCGCGGGACTAGCGTCTCCGAGCAGTACTTC.

This clonotype occurred a few times. A much larger clone is a single base away; this may be a read error. It is likely a read error, because the conserved phenylalanine at the end of the CDR3 is missing. This chain joins TRBV5-1 and TRBJ2-5, with a weak D call TRBD2 (6 bases). The CDR3 has 12 residues. Germline CDR1 SGHRS, CDR2 YFSETQ. Trimming cost V 4 bases and J 5 bases, with 9 bases left between them. The CDR3 coding sequence is TGCGCCAGCAGCCTAGCGTTGGAGACCCAGTACCTC. Its protein product is CASSLALETQYL.

Note on this clonotype: At one boundary the junction diverges from the germline segment, which might be a read error. The V and J genes are TRBV6-2 or TRBV6-3 and TRBJ2-7; unclear D gene. CDR1 and CDR2 from the germline V gene are MNHEY and SVGEGT. The CDR3 length is 13 residues. The CDR3 sequence: CASSYSRTYERYF. Here the CDR3 DNA reads TGTGCCAGCAGTTACTCGCGAACGTACGAGCGGTACTTC.

The chain recombines TRBV10-3 with TRBJ2-3; D may be TRBD2 (5 bases). Germline V gene data show CDR1 as ENHRY and CDR2 as SYGVKD. The CDR3 is made up of 15 amino acids. The V gene lost 7 bases and the J gene lost 0 bases, with 14 bases spanning the gap. CDR3 protein: CAITGSGSSTDTQYF. The DNA for the CDR3 is TGTGCCATCACCGGGTCGGGGTCTAGCACAGATACGCAGTATTTT.

The sample holds many counts of this clonotype. The chain employs TRBV5-1 and TRBJ2-3, with 9 positions matching TRBD1. Germline trimming cut 4 bases from V and 4 bases from J; bases unmatched to any gene: 13. CDR1 and CDR2 from the germline V gene are SGHRS and YFSETQ. The CDR3 is 17 amino acids. In DNA, the CDR3 is TGCGCCAGCAGCCGGACGGACAGGGGTATCACGGCAGATACGCAGTATTTT. This gives the protein CASSRTDRGITADTQYF.

The gene calls are TRBV7-9 and TRBJ1-1; no definite D call. CDR3 size: 12 residues. Per germline, CDR1 SEHNR and CDR2 FQNEAQ (reference sequence). The V and J ends lost 3 bases and 7 bases respectively, with 9 bases between them. CDR3 coding DNA: TGTGCCAGCAGCTTCGGTAACGGTGAAGCTTTCTTT. It codes for CASSFGNGEAFF.

This clonotype has ten or more counts. The chain employs TRBV12-3 or TRBV12-4 and TRBJ2-7; D ambiguous. There are 13 residues in the CDR3. V was clipped by 5 bases and J by 2 bases, with 10 bases between them. This CDR3 is CASSIRATYEQYF. In nucleotides, the CDR3 is TGTGCCAGCAGTATCCGGGCCACCTACGAGCAGTACTTC.

V usage is TRBV7-8 and J usage is TRBJ2-1, with D possibly called TRBD1 or TRBD2 (5 bases each). Between the trimmed V and J ends, which lost 2 bases and 1 base, there was a span of 9 bases. CDR3 length equals 15 residues. Per the germline V gene, CDR1 is SGHVS and CDR2 is FQNEAQ. The CDR3, as DNA: TGTGCCAGCAGCTTACGAGGGGCGTCCTACAATGAGCAGTTCTTC. Translated: CASSLRGASYNEQFF.

The gene calls are TRBV11-2 and TRBJ2-2; a possible D gene is TRBD1 (6 bases). The CDR3 consists of 17 residues. Germline V lookup: CDR1 SGHAT, CDR2 FQNNGV. Trimming took 3 bases from V and 2 from J, leaving 16 bases between them. This CDR3 is CASSFPRDIANTGELFF. CDR3 nucleotide sequence: TGTGCCAGCAGCTTCCCTCGGGACATAGCAAACACCGGGGAGCTGTTTTTT.

V and J are TRBV11-1 and TRBJ1-6, with D maybe TRBD1 (6 bases). V lost 1 base to trimming and J lost 8 bases, with 30 bases between them. The length of the CDR3 is 21 residues. The V gene's germline CDR1 is SGHAT and CDR2 FQDESV (reference sequence). The CDR3 nucleotides read TGTGCCAGCAGCTTAGGTTTTAGTCGTACGACCGGACAGCTCCTAGATTCACCCCTCCACTTT. Its translation is CASSLGFSRTTGQLLDSPLHF. Drawing the rest from reference TRBV11-1 and TRBJ1-6, the complete variable domain is EAEVAQSPRYKITEKSQAVAFWCDPISGHATLYWYRQILGQGPELLVQFQDESVVDDSQLPKDRFSAERLKGVDSTLKIQPAELGDSAMYLCASSLGFSRTTGQLLDSPLHFGNGTRLTVT.

At least ten counts were recorded for this clonotype. The CDR3 DNA reads TGTGCCAGCAGCTTTGACCAGGGGGCGAGAGGGGCCAACGTCCTGACTTTC. This sequence encodes CASSFDQGARGANVLTF. This chain joins TRBV7-9 and TRBJ2-6, with TRBD1 identical over 8 bases. The germline V gene encodes CDR1 SEHNR and CDR2 FQNEAQ (reference sequence). CDR3 length: 17 residues. V was clipped by 3 bases and J by 4 bases; unmatched bases: 8.

The chain has TRBV10-1 and TRBJ2-7; D is ambiguous. This CDR3 comprises 13 residues. Germline CDR1 is WNHNN and CDR2 is SYGVQD (reference sequence). Trimming shortened V by 7 bases and J by 5 bases, and 15 bases separated the two germline ends. The CDR3 is CASTPPSGHEQYF. CDR3 in DNA: TGCGCCAGCACCCCACCCTCGGGTCACGAGCAGTACTTC.

This clonotype occurred many times. The chain links TRBV6-1 to TRBJ2-5; possibly TRBD1 for D (5 bases). This CDR3 contains 11 residues. Trimming left V 11 bases short and J 2 bases short, with 9 bases between. Germline V gives CDR1 MNHNS, CDR2 SASEGT. The DNA of the CDR3 is TGTGCCTGCCGACAGCAAGAGACCCAGTACTTC. Its protein product is CACRQQETQYF.

There are many counts of this clonotype. The V call is TRBV2, the J call TRBJ2-1, with 7 bases identical to TRBD2. The germline gives CDR1 SNHLY, CDR2 FYNNEI. V dropped 9 bases and J dropped 6; count of bases not matched to a gene: 8. The CDR3 has 13 residues. CDR3 in DNA: TGTGCCAGTGGCGGACTAGAGTTCAATGAGCAGTTCTTC. Protein: CASGGLEFNEQFF. The whole variable domain, filled in from reference TRBV2 and TRBJ2-1, reads EPEVTQTPSHQVTQMGQEVILRCVPISNHLYFYWYRQILGQKVEFLVSFYNNEISEKSEIFDDQFSVERPDGSNFTLKIRSTKLEDSAMYFCASGGLEFNEQFFGPGTRLTVL.

This clonotype was observed at least ten times. The chain couples TRBV6-5 to TRBJ2-7; 10 bases agree with TRBD2. CDR1 and CDR2 from the germline V gene are MNHEY and SVGAGI. Trimming took 4 bases from V and 2 from J; bases not matched to a gene: 2. The CDR3 is 14 amino acids. CDR3 sequence reads: CASSWTSGAYEQYF. The DNA for the CDR3 is TGTGCCAGCAGTTGGACTAGCGGAGCCTACGAGCAGTACTTC.

The V gene is TRBV7-8, the J gene TRBJ2-3; TRBD1 matches at 7 bases. This CDR3 region has 14 residues. Germline CDR1 and CDR2: SGHVS and FQNEAQ. V shed 5 bases and J 1 base; nucleotides not matched to a gene: 3. This chain's CDR3 is CASSQQGGTDTQYF. The CDR3 nucleotides read TGTGCCAGCAGCCAGCAGGGGGGCACAGATACGCAGTATTTT.

V is TRBV19 and J is TRBJ2-5, with TRBD2 matching over 10 bases. The germline CDR1 and CDR2 sequences are LNHDA and SQIVND (reference sequence). The CDR3 extends over 15 amino acids. With 5 bases clipped from V and 0 bases from J, the junction kept 3 bases outside the gene matches. The chain's CDR3 is CASSPGTSDQETQYF. CDR3 nucleotides: TGTGCCAGTAGTCCCGGGACTAGCGACCAAGAGACCCAGTACTTC. The entire variable domain, with the rest obtained from reference TRBV19 and TRBJ2-5, is as follows: DGGITQSPKYLFRKEGQNVTLSCEQNLNHDAMYWYRQDPGQGLRLIYYSQIVNDFQKGDIAEGYSVSREKKESFPLTVTSAQKNPTAFYLCASSPGTSDQETQYFGPGTRLLVL.

The chain couples TRBV6-6 to TRBJ1-4, with TRBD1 identical over 8 bases. CDR1 and CDR2 (germline): MNHNY, SVGAGI (reference sequence). V dropped 0 bases and J dropped 5; count of bases not matched to a gene: 5. CDR3 length: 16 amino acids. CDR3 in amino acids: CASSYSSGGGNEKLFF. The CDR3 region has the DNA TGTGCCAGCAGTTACTCCTCAGGGGGCGGCAATGAAAAACTGTTTTTT.

This clonotype occurred many times. The chain recombines TRBV7-3 with TRBJ1-5, with no clear D. This CDR3 spans 13 amino acids. Trimming cost V 0 bases and J 4 bases, with 4 bases left between them. The germline gives CDR1 SGHTA, CDR2 FQGTGA. In DNA form, the CDR3 reads TGTGCCAGCAGCTTAACACGGAATCAGCCCCAGCATTTT. Amino acids: CASSLTRNQPQHF.

There are many counts of this clonotype. The junction shows a germline mismatch at one end, possibly a read error. The chain employs TRBV5-8 and TRBJ1-3; 9 nucleotides line up with TRBD1. Germline values: CDR1 SGHTS, CDR2 YDEGEE. This CDR3 contains 12 residues. The DNA for the CDR3 is TGTGCCAGCAGCTACCGGACAGGGGTGGGAAATTTT. It specifies CASSYRTGVGNF.

The rearrangement joins TRBV24-1 to TRBJ2-3, with D maybe TRBD2 (5 bases). Germline V gene data show CDR1 as KGHDR and CDR2 as SFDVKD. Trimming took off 4 bases at V and 5 bases at J, with 15 bases between the two ends. This CDR3 spans 15 amino acids. The CDR3 DNA is TGTGCCACCAGTGAGGCCGGGAATTGGGGAGATACGCAGTATTTT. Protein sequence: CATSEAGNWGDTQYF.

The chain links TRBV25-1 to TRBJ2-3; D is undetermined. The J call may not be correct, given that the DNA end is closer to TRBJ1-5. Per the germline V gene, CDR1 is MGHDK and CDR2 is SYGVNS. This CDR3 is built from 16 residues. The CDR3 region has the DNA TGTGCCAGCTCACCTACGACTGGCGGTAGCACAGATACGCAGCATTTT. Encoded protein: CASSPTTGGSTDTQHF.